This T cell receptor (beta chain) is from a study of blood T cell repertoires in COVID-19. Study context: Material from acute and convalescent COVID-19 was sourced from the United States, Italy and Spain.

Clones were read by immunoSEQ multiplex PCR, and TCRdb kept only the in-frame ones, dropping some. In the table there are fewer than 75,000 clones, roughly 87% of which are singletons. Per germline, CDR1 LGHDT and CDR2 YNNKEL (reference sequence). The CDR3 totals 15 residues. The V gene lost 4 bases and the J gene lost 4 bases, with 14 bases spanning the gap. The chain is built from TRBV3-1 (or the pseudogene TRBV3-2) and TRBJ1-3; tentative D call: TRBD1 (5 bases). The receptor was derived from a man older than 75 with acute or convalescent COVID-19. The sequenced sample was peripheral blood. Written as DNA, the CDR3 is TGTGCCAGCAGCCCTATGGCAGGGAGGGGAAACACCATATATTTT. This codes for CASSPMAGRGNTIYF.